The source of this T cell receptor beta chain is a study of blood T cells in healthy people across ages. With a J-beta primer mix and a sample-barcoded 5' primer, a second PCR ran about 7 to 12 cycles. MiXCR, applied by TCRdb to the 5' RACE reads, yields one record per CDR3 protein. The sample lists about 900,000 distinct CDR3 sequences; around 46% were seen once. This clonotype showed up just a few times. Input material: blood. The TCR was taken from a man aged 25-45 years in good health.

The CDR3 loop reads CASRLSDREDGYTF. The CDR3 DNA sequence: TGTGCCAGCAGGCTTTCGGACAGGGAGGATGGCTACACCTTC. This chain links TRBV3-1 with TRBJ1-2; 8 bases line up with TRBD1. Germline values: CDR1 LGHDT, CDR2 YNNKEL (reference sequence). V gave up 6 bases and J gave up 6 bases; unmatched junction bases: 9. The CDR3 runs to 14 residues.